This entry concerns a single T cell receptor (beta chain). Its antigen is not identified. Germline loops: CDR1 PRHDT, CDR2 FYEKMQ (reference sequence). V dropped 0 bases and J dropped 2; count of bases not matched to a gene: 5. The CDR3 contains 17 residues. These data originate in a study of cytomegalovirus exposure and HLA in healthy donors. Regarding the study as a whole: Later analysis demonstrated an association between a missense DCLRE1C variant and TCR beta V- and J-gene trimming. Most TCR sequences proved rare, with some public TCRs found in many donors. It was only CMV serostatus that was available as immune exposure information.

With 60 Vbeta and 13 Jbeta primers, the PCR was carried out. Sequencing used immunoSEQ multiplex PCR; TCRdb keeps in-frame clones, though not all of them. The data show around 67,000 clones, with roughly 68% seen just once and 3% held by the top ten. The chain links TRBV13 to TRBJ2-1; 9 bases are a match to TRBD1. Sequenced material: PBMCs. This TCR came from a woman between 50 and 59 years old in good health and CMV-seronegative. CDR3 nucleotide sequence: TGTGCCAGCAGCTTAGGGTTCGGGACAGGGACCTACAATGAGCAGTTCTTC. Translating it yields CASSLGFGTGTYNEQFF.